What follows are 24 T cell receptor beta chains derived from one specimen sequenced in a study of beta chain features in type 1 diabetes. Expressed TCRB transcripts were sequenced because the entire RNA isolate underwent reverse transcription. Data came from immunoSEQ multiplex PCR; TCRdb stores just in-frame clones and leaves some out. Here the sample spans roughly 140,000 clones, around 8% being singletons. Sequenced input: central memory CD4+ T cells from blood. The receptors were sampled from a man in his late teens or twenties in good health.

V and J are TRBV5-1 and TRBJ1-2; D not resolved. The CDR3 spans 13 residues. Trimming cost V 4 bases and J 7 bases, with 14 bases left between them. Germline CDR1 SGHRS, CDR2 YFSETQ. CDR3 bases: TGCGCCAGCAGCCCGGGTTCTATACCTGGCTACACCTTC. It specifies CASSPGSIPGYTF. Complete variable domain (other parts from reference TRBV5-1 and TRBJ1-2): KAGVTQTPRYLIKTRGQQVTLSCSPISGHRSVSWYQQTPGQGLQFLFEYFSETQRNKGNFPGRFSGRQFSNSRSEMNVSTLELGDSALYLCASSPGSIPGYTFGSGTRLTVV.

The CDR3 DNA reads TGTGCCTGGAGTAACGGAGGGGGCAATCAGCCCCAGCATTTT. Translating it yields CAWSNGGGNQPQHF. The chain combines TRBV30 with TRBJ1-5, with a tentative D call TRBD1 (5 bases). The CDR3 sequence is 14 residues long. Germline CDR1 and CDR2: GTSNPN and SVGIG (reference sequence). The ends were cut back, 2 bases at V and 2 bases at J, with 10 bases in the middle.

This clone was recorded a few times. The chain combines TRBV5-1 with TRBJ1-4, with 8 bases aligning to TRBD1. The CDR3 sequence is 14 residues long. Germline V gene lookup returns CDR1 SGHRS and CDR2 YFSETQ. J lost 8 bases, V lost 4 bases, and 7 bases had no gene match. Here the CDR3 DNA reads TGCGCCAGCAGCCTCGGGACAGGAGCCGAAAAACTGTTTTTT. It translates to CASSLGTGAEKLFF.

This clone has only a few counts. The chain is built from TRBV5-1 and TRBJ2-5; 9 nucleotides line up with TRBD1. J was trimmed by 6 bases and V by 0 bases; bases with no gene match: 3. Germline V gives CDR1 SGHRS, CDR2 YFSETQ. The CDR3 is made up of 14 amino acids. The chain's CDR3 is CASSLDRGQKTQYF. The CDR3 DNA is TGCGCCAGCAGCTTGGACAGGGGGCAGAAGACCCAGTACTTC.

This rearrangement joins TRBV7-2 to TRBJ2-3; 9 nucleotides match TRBD2. Germline V gene lookup returns CDR1 SGHTA and CDR2 FQGNSA. The CDR3 has 14 amino acids. With 3 bases clipped from V and 5 bases from J, the junction kept 3 bases outside the gene matches. In nucleotides, the CDR3 is TGTGCCAGCAGCTTTAGCGGGAGAGGAGATACGCAGTATTTT. This gives the protein CASSFSGRGDTQYF. The full variable domain, with the rest looked up from reference TRBV7-2 and TRBJ2-3, is GAGVSQSPSNKVTEKGKDVELRCDPISGHTALYWYRQSLGQGLEFLIYFQGNSAPDKSGLPSDRFSAERTGGSVSTLTIQRTQQEDSAVYLCASSFSGRGDTQYFGPGTRLTVL.

This clone was seen repeatedly, ten times or more. The CDR3 region is CASSPDRGTGNQPQHF. CDR3 DNA sequence: TGTGCCAGCTCACCAGACAGGGGGACAGGCAATCAGCCCCAGCATTTT. The V call is TRBV18, the J call TRBJ1-5; 9 bases match TRBD1. The CDR3 sequence is 16 residues long. Unmatched junction bases numbered 4, after V lost 2 bases and J lost 2 bases. Per germline, CDR1 KGHSH and CDR2 LQKENI.

This chain links TRBV9 with TRBJ2-1, with TRBD2 identical over 7 bases. The germline gives CDR1 SGDLS, CDR2 YYNGEE. This CDR3 comprises 15 residues. Unmatched junction bases numbered 8, after V lost 0 bases and J lost 8 bases. The CDR3 bases are TGTGCCAGCAGCGTAGATGTCGGGAGGTTCGATGAGCAGTTCTTC. This translates into CASSVDVGRFDEQFF.

The chain links TRBV5-4 to TRBJ2-7; 12 nucleotides match TRBD1. The CDR3 runs 16 residues. Germline CDR1 SGHNT, CDR2 YYREEE (reference sequence). The ends lost 4 bases at V and 2 bases at J; junction bases unmatched: 7. The CDR3 region has the DNA TGTGCCAGCAGCCCAGGTGGGGACAGGGGGCCCTACGAGCAGTACTTC. Translating it yields CASSPGGDRGPYEQYF.

This clone was recorded a few times. The rearrangement uses TRBV6-5 and TRBJ2-3; TRBD1 is a possible D gene (6 bases). Germline-derived CDR1 and CDR2 are MNHEY and SVGAGI. Trimming cost V 2 bases and J 0 bases, with 9 bases left between them. CDR3 length: 15 amino acids. The CDR3 protein is CASSYAGQSTDTQYF. As DNA, the CDR3 is TGTGCCAGCAGTTACGCTGGACAGAGCACAGATACGCAGTATTTT.

CDR3 sequence reads: CAWRVLARREQYF. In DNA, the CDR3 is TGTGCCTGGAGAGTTTTGGCTCGGCGGGAGCAGTACTTC. This chain links TRBV30 with TRBJ2-5, with 7 bases identical to TRBD2. This CDR3 is 13 amino acids long. The V gene end was trimmed by 3 bases and the J gene end by 11 bases; junction bases not matched to a gene: 12. Looked up from germline, CDR1 is GTSNPN and CDR2 is SVGIG (reference sequence).

This clone was counted between two and nine times. The V and J genes are TRBV6-1 and TRBJ2-1, with D possibly TRBD1 on 6 matching bases. There are 12 residues in the CDR3. CDR1 and CDR2 (germline): MNHNS, SASEGT. Trimming left V 3 bases short and J 11 bases short, with 11 bases between. As DNA, the CDR3 is TGTGCCAGCAGTGACGGACAGACAAAGCAGTTCTTC. Amino acids: CASSDGQTKQFF.

This clone has a handful of counts. The chain links TRBV14 to TRBJ2-3; weak D call: TRBD2 (6 bases). The CDR3 has 16 residues. The ends were cut back, 4 bases at V and 0 bases at J, with 14 bases in the middle. Looked up from germline, CDR1 is SGHDN and CDR2 is FVKESK. CDR3 in amino acids: CASSPYIAASTDTQYF. The CDR3 DNA is TGTGCCAGCAGCCCTTACATAGCGGCTAGCACAGATACGCAGTATTTT.

This rearrangement joins TRBV11-3 to TRBJ2-1; TRBD2 aligns across 8 bases. The CDR3 length is 20 residues. The germline V gene has CDR1 SGHNT and CDR2 YENEEA. V was clipped by 0 bases and J by 1 base; unmatched bases: 14. The CDR3 is CASSLDKRVAGLTSYNEQFF. In nucleotides, the CDR3 is TGTGCCAGCAGCTTAGATAAGCGGGTAGCGGGGCTCACATCCTACAATGAGCAGTTCTTC.

This clone has more than one count but fewer than ten. V usage is TRBV5-1 and J usage is TRBJ1-2, with D possibly matching TRBD1 (5 bases). The CDR3 is 15 residues long. V was shortened by 0 bases and J by 3 bases, with 12 bases between the two germline ends. Germline V gene sequence: CDR1 SGHRS, CDR2 YFSETQ. CDR3 amino acids: CASSLDSQGHYGYTF. In DNA, the CDR3 is TGCGCCAGCAGCTTGGATTCTCAGGGCCACTATGGCTACACCTTC.

This clone was observed a few times. V gene TRBV7-2 combines with J gene TRBJ1-5; TRBD1 agrees at 8 bases. Germline V gene lookup returns CDR1 SGHTA and CDR2 FQGNSA. There are 15 residues in the CDR3. The J segment lost 4 bases and the V segment lost 5 bases, leaving 7 bases of the junction unmatched. The chain's CDR3 is CASSQRTGINQPQHF. DNA for the CDR3: TGTGCCAGCAGCCAACGGACAGGGATAAATCAGCCCCAGCATTTT.

This clone was counted ten times or more. The J gene is TRBJ2-7, the V gene TRBV27; TRBD1 agrees at 8 bases. V dropped 5 bases and J dropped 2; count of bases not matched to a gene: 5. Germline loops: CDR1 MNHEY, CDR2 SMNVEV (reference sequence). The CDR3 is 14 residues long. CDR3 sequence: CASSRRQGPYEQYF. For the CDR3, the DNA is TGTGCCAGCAGTCGGCGACAGGGGCCCTACGAGCAGTACTTC.

Many counts were recorded for this clone. The genes are TRBV18 and TRBJ2-1; D perhaps matches TRBD1 (5 bases). The ends were cut back, 5 bases at V and 1 base at J, with 12 bases in the middle. Germline V CDR1 and CDR2: KGHSH, LQKENI. The CDR3 sequence is 15 residues long. The CDR3 sequence is CASSETVVSYNEQFF. In nucleotides, the CDR3 is TGTGCCAGCTCAGAGACAGTTGTTTCCTACAATGAGCAGTTCTTC.

The chain uses TRBV10-3 and TRBJ2-5; D is perhaps TRBD2 (6 bases). Germline CDR1 ENHRY, CDR2 SYGVKD. Trimming stripped 7 bases from V and 2 bases from J, with 11 bases between. CDR3 length: 13 amino acids. The CDR3 sequence: CAITGGLQETQYF. Here the CDR3 DNA reads TGTGCCATCACTGGAGGGCTACAAGAGACCCAGTACTTC.

This clone was seen only a few times. This sequence joins TRBV7-2 and TRBJ1-2; D possibly corresponds to TRBD1 (5 bases). V lost 7 bases and J 3 bases, leaving 18 bases between the germline ends. CDR1 is SGHTA, CDR2 FQGNSA, per germline. The CDR3 contains 15 residues. CDR3 nucleotide sequence: TGTGCCAGCACGCCCGGGGGTGGTGTTGACTATGGCTACACCTTC. This sequence encodes CASTPGGGVDYGYTF.

Many counts were recorded for this clone. The rearrangement joins TRBV23-1 to TRBJ2-1, with 7 bases lining up with TRBD2. TRBV23-1 is assigned to the ORF class and has an uncertain function. V lost 9 bases and J lost 3; bases outside the gene matches: 5. The CDR3 totals 13 residues. The CDR3 nucleotides are TGCGCCAGAGTCCAGCGGGGCTACAATGAGCAGTTCTTC. Translating it yields CARVQRGYNEQFF.

The J gene is TRBJ2-7, the V gene TRBV18, with 8 bases aligning to TRBD2. The CDR3 runs 14 residues. V dropped 4 bases and J dropped 5; count of bases not matched to a gene: 7. The germline V gene has CDR1 KGHSH and CDR2 LQKENI. CDR3 protein: CASSRGTRGDEQYF. The DNA for the CDR3 is TGTGCCAGCTCACGAGGGACTAGAGGAGACGAGCAGTACTTC.

This chain links TRBV28 with TRBJ2-6; 7 nucleotides match TRBD1. The ends lost 6 bases at V and 0 bases at J; junction bases unmatched: 8. Germline V CDR1 and CDR2: MDHEN, SYDVKM. This CDR3 region has 17 residues. CDR3 residues: CASRGTVGFSGANVLTF. The DNA of the CDR3 is TGTGCCAGCAGGGGGACAGTTGGGTTCTCTGGGGCCAACGTCCTGACTTTC.

This clone was seen repeatedly, ten times or more. This sequence joins TRBV7-9 and TRBJ1-4, with 10 bases identical to TRBD1. The CDR3 consists of 14 residues. Germline lookup yields CDR1 SEHNR and CDR2 FQNEAQ (reference sequence). V gave up 3 bases and J gave up 8 bases; unmatched junction bases: 3. The CDR3 DNA follows: TGTGCCAGCAGCTTCGGACAGGGGGGAGAAAAACTGTTTTTT. Translating gives CASSFGQGGEKLFF.

This clone was recorded many times. The chain combines TRBV7-2 with TRBJ2-2; 9 nucleotides align to TRBD1. The germline gives CDR1 SGHTA, CDR2 FQGNSA. V was pared by 7 bases and J by 7 bases, with 7 bases of the junction left unmatched. This CDR3 spans 14 amino acids. This CDR3 is CASTTQGAIGELFF. DNA of the CDR3: TGTGCCAGCACCACACAGGGGGCGATCGGGGAGCTGTTTTTT. The complete variable domain, with remaining parts taken from reference TRBV7-2 and TRBJ2-2, reads GAGVSQSPSNKVTEKGKDVELRCDPISGHTALYWYRQSLGQGLEFLIYFQGNSAPDKSGLPSDRFSAERTGGSVSTLTIQRTQQEDSAVYLCASTTQGAIGELFFGEGSRLTVL.